Below, one T cell receptor (beta chain) is given with its context. Produced via immunoSEQ multiplex PCR; TCRdb's table is partial and in-frame only. The profile covers some 400,000 clones, with 95% appearing a single time and about 0.02% taken by the ten largest. The CDR3 loop spans 17 amino acids. Per germline, CDR1 SGHAT and CDR2 FQNNGV. Deletions cut 4 bases from V and 2 bases from J, with 18 bases between. This specimen comes from a study of shared T cell receptors in the human thymus. Material: thymocytes. The rearrangement joins TRBV11-2 to TRBJ2-1, with D tentatively TRBD1 or TRBD2 (5 bases each). The receptor was isolated from a human donor. CDR3 residues: CASSSTLRGGAYNEQFF. The CDR3 nucleotides read TGTGCCAGCAGCTCCACTCTACGTGGGGGAGCCTACAATGAGCAGTTCTTC.